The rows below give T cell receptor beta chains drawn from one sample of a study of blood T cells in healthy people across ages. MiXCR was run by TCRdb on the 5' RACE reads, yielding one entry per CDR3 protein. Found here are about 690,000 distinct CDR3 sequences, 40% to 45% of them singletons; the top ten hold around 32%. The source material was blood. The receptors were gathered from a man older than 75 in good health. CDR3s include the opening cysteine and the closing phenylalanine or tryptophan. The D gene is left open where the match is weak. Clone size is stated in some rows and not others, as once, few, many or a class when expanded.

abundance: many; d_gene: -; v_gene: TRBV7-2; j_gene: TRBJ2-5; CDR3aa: CASSPLGEGAHEQYF; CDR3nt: TGTGCCAGCAGCCCCCTCGGGGAGGGGGCCCATGAGCAGTACTTC
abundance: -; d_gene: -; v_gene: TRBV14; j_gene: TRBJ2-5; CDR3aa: CASSQDISSGETQYF; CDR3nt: TGTGCCAGCAGCCAAGATATCTCAAGCGGAGAGACCCAGTACTTC
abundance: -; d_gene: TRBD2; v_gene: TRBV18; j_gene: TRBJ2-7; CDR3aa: CASSQGLGANEKNNEQYF; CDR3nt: TGTGCCAGCTCACAGGGACTAGGGGCCAATGAAAAGAACAACGAGCAGTACTTC
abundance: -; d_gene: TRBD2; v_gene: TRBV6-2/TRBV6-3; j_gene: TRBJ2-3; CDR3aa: CASSYTGLENTQYF; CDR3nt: TGTGCCAGCAGTTACACCGGACTAGAGAACACGCAGTATTTT
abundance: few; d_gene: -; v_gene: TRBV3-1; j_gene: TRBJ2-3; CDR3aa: CASSSRPSTDTQYF; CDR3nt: TGTGCCAGCAGCTCTCGACCCAGCACAGATACGCAGTATTTT
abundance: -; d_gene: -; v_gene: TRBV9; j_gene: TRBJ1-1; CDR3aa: CASSTLGGNTEAFF; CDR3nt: TGTGCCAGCAGCACTTTAGGGGGGAACACTGAAGCTTTCTTT
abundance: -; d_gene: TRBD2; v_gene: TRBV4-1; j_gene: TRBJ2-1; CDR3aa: CASSQVLAGATNQETQFF; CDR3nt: TGCGCCAGCAGCCAAGTACTAGCGGGGGCTACAAATCAAGAGACCCAGTTCTTC
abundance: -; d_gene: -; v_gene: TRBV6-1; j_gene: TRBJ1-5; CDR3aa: CASSETRGVQGNQPQHF; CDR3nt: TGTGCCAGCAGTGAAACCCGAGGGGTACAGGGCAATCAGCCCCAGCATTTT
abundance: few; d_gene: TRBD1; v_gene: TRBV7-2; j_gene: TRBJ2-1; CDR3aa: CASSSQAGTGKNNEQFF; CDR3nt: TGTGCCAGCAGCTCCCAGGCCGGGACAGGGAAGAACAATGAGCAGTTCTTC
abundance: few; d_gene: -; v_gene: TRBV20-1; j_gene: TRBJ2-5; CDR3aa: CSAYRGSGEQYF; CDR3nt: TGCAGTGCTTATAGGGGGTCCGGAGAGCAGTACTTC
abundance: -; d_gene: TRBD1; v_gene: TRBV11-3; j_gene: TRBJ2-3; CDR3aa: CASSIRTGEDTQYF; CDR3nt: TGTGCCAGCAGCATCCGGACAGGGGAAGATACGCAGTATTTT
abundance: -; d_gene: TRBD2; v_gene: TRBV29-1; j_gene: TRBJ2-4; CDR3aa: CSVEDRGEKVKNIQYF; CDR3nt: TGCAGCGTTGAAGATCGGGGGGAGAAAGTCAAAAACATTCAGTACTTC
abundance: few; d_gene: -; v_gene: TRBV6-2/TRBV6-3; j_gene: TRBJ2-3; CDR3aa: CASSSGGLSTDTQYF; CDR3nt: TGTGCCAGCAGTTCCGGGGGCCTGTCCACAGATACGCAGTATTTT
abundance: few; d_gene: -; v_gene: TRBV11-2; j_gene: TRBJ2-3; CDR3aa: CASSPTSLGDTQYF; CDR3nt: TGTGCCAGCAGCCCCACCTCTCTCGGAGATACGCAGTATTTT
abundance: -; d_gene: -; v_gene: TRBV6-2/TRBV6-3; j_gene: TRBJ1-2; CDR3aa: CASSSEYGYTF; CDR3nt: TGTGCCAGCAGTTCGGAGTATGGCTACACCTTC
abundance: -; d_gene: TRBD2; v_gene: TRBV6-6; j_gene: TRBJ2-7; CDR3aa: CTSSYEAGDGEQYF; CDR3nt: TGTACCAGCAGTTACGAAGCGGGGGATGGCGAGCAGTACTTC
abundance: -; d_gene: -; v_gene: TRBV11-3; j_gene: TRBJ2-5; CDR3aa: CASSLVQGPGNEQYF; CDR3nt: TGTGCCAGCAGCTTAGTTCAGGGGCCCGGCAATGAGCAGTACTTC
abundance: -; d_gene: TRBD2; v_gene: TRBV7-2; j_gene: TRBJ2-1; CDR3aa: CASSLEWAGVGNEQFF; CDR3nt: TGTGCCAGCAGCTTAGAATGGGCGGGAGTGGGTAATGAGCAGTTCTTC
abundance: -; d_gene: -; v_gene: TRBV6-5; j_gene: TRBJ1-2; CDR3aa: CASCAILGTGYGYTF; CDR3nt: TGTGCCAGCTGTGCGATACTGGGAACGGGCTATGGCTACACCTTC
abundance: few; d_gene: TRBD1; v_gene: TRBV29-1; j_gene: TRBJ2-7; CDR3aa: CSVARGRGEQYF; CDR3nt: TGCAGCGTTGCCAGGGGGCGCGGCGAGCAGTACTTC
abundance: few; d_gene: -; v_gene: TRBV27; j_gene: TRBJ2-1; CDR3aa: CASSFIGEQFF; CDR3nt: TGTGCCAGCAGTTTTATTGGCGAGCAGTTCTTC
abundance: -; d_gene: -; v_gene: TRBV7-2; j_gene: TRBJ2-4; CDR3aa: CASSRAGRENIQYF; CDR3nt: TGTGCCAGCAGCCGGGCGGGCAGAGAGAACATTCAGTACTTC
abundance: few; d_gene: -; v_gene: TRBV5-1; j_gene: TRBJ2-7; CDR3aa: CASSSSGTRNAEQYF; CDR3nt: TGCGCCAGCAGCTCGTCCGGGACTCGCAACGCCGAGCAGTACTTC
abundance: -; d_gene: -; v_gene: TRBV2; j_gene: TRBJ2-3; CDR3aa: CASAIAADTQYF; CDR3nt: TGTGCCAGCGCCATAGCGGCAGATACGCAGTATTTT
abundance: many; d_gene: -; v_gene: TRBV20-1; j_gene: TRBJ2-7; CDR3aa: CSASDVWEQYF; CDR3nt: TGCAGTGCTAGTGATGTGTGGGAGCAGTACTTC
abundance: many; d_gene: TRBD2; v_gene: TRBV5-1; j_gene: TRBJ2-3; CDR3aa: CASSLGGADTQYF; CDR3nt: TGTGCCAGCAGCTTGGGAGGGGCAGATACGCAGTATTTT
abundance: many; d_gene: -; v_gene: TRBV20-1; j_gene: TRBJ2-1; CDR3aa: CSAAVGGYSYNEQFF; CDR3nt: TGCAGTGCGGCGGTGGGCGGCTACTCCTACAATGAGCAGTTCTTC
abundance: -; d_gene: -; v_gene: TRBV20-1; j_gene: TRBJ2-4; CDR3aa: CSADAGGVGKNIQYF; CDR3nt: TGCAGTGCCGATGCGGGCGGGGTGGGCAAAAACATTCAGTACTTC
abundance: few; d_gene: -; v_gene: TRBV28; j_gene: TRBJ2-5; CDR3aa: CASSSVPGRGKGTQYF; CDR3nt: TGTGCCAGCAGTTCCGTCCCGGGACGGGGCAAAGGGACCCAGTACTTC
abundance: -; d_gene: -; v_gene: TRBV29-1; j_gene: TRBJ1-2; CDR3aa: CSAGDTNDGYTF; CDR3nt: TGCAGCGCAGGGGACACTAACGATGGCTACACCTTC
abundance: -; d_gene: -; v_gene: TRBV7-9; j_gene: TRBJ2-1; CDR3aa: CASSWVGGAYNEQFF; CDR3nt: TGTGCCAGCAGTTGGGTCGGGGGCGCCTACAATGAGCAGTTCTTC
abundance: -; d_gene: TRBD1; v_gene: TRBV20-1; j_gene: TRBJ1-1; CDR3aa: CSASDRANTEAFF; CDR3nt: TGCAGTGCTAGTGACAGGGCGAACACTGAAGCTTTCTTT
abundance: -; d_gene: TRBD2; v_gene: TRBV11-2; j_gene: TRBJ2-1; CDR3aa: CASSLGRTSGNEQFF; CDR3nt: TGTGCCAGCAGCTTAGGGCGGACTAGCGGGAATGAGCAGTTCTTC
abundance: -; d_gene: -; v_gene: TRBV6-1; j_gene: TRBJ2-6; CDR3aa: CASRVPTGSASGANVLTF; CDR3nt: TGTGCCAGCAGAGTCCCTACAGGGTCCGCCTCTGGGGCCAACGTCCTGACTTTC
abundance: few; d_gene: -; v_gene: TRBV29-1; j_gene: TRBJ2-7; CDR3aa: CSVATSGLGEQYF; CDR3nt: TGCAGCGTTGCAACCTCTGGACTGGGCGAGCAGTACTTC
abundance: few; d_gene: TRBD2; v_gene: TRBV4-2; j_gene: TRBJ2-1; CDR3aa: CASSREDITGLGFYNEQFF; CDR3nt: TGTGCCAGCAGCCGCGAAGACATTACGGGACTAGGGTTCTACAATGAGCAGTTCTTC
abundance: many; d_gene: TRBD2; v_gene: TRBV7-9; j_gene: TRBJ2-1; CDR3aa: CASSLVLASYNEQFF; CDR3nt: TGTGCCAGCAGCTTAGTACTAGCGTCCTACAATGAGCAGTTCTTC
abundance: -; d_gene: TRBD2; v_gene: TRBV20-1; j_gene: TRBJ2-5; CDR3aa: CSAELAGGPKTQYF; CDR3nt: TGCAGTGCTGAATTAGCGGGGGGGCCGAAGACCCAGTACTTC
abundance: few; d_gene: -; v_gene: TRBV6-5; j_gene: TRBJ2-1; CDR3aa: CASSPQLGSSYNEQFF; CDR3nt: TGTGCCAGCAGTCCCCAGCTGGGAAGCTCCTACAATGAGCAGTTCTTC
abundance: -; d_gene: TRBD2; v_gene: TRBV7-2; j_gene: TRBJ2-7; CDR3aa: CASSLSGTSGSYEQYF; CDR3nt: TGTGCCAGCAGCTTATCTGGGACTAGCGGGAGCTACGAGCAGTACTTC
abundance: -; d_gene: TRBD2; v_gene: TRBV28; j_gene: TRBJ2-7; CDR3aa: CASNERGGRDEQYF; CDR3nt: TGTGCCAGCAACGAGCGGGGTGGGAGGGACGAGCAGTACTTC
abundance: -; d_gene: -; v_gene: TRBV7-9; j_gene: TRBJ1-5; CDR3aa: CASSTRGSNQPQHF; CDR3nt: TGTGCCAGCAGCACGAGGGGAAGCAATCAGCCCCAGCATTTT
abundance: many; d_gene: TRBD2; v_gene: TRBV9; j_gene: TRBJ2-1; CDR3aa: CASSVRGTSGGARNEQFF; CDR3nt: TGTGCCAGCAGCGTACGGGGGACTAGCGGGGGGGCCCGCAATGAGCAGTTCTTC
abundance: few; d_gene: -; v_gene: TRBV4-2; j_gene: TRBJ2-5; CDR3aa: CASSQEPYQETQYF; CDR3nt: TGTGCCAGCAGCCAAGAACCGTACCAAGAGACCCAGTACTTC
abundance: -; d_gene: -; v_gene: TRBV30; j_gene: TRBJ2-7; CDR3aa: CAWSRLGSPGSYEQYF; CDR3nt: TGTGCCTGGAGTCGGCTAGGGAGCCCAGGGTCCTACGAGCAGTACTTC
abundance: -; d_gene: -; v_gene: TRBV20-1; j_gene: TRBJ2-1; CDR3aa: CSARDPNRDYNEQFF; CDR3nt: TGCAGTGCTAGAGATCCTAACAGAGACTACAATGAGCAGTTCTTC